This record looks at one T cell receptor (beta chain) sequence and its context. Its antigen is still unknown. This record belongs to a study of relationships among human T cell subsets. This CDR3 comprises 13 residues. Germline CDR1 reads MNHNS; CDR2 reads SASEGT. V was pared by 8 bases and J by 4 bases, with 15 bases between. From mRNA, alpha and beta CDR3 regions were amplified using semiquantitative ARM-PCR. Exponential amplification used communal superprimers after tagged nested gene-specific primers in ARM-PCR. From the multiplex PCR reads, TCRdb called clonotypes with MiXCR, one entry per CDR3 protein. The repertoire holds around 2,600 distinct CDR3 sequences, with approximately 80% as singletons. General study points: Over 55% of CD8+ cytotoxic sequences came from clones with over 100 reads.

The TCR originated in a middle-aged man in good health. Sequenced sample: total T cells sorted from blood. The gene calls are TRBV6-1 and TRBJ2-7; D is tentatively TRBD1 or TRBD2 (5 bases each). CDR3 sequence: CASHRFGGYEQYF. CDR3 sequence (DNA): TGTGCCAGCCACCGGTTTGGGGGTTACGAGCAGTACTTC.